These 21 T cell receptor beta chains were sequenced from one sample in a study of blood T cell repertoires in COVID-19. TCRdb's table, derived via immunoSEQ multiplex PCR, lists solely in-frame clones and lacks some. The sample lists around 97,000 clones, approximately 84% occurring once. The specimen sequenced was peripheral blood. The receptors were gathered from a human donor in a cohort sampled during active COVID-19.

The chain recombines TRBV7-6 with TRBJ2-1, with 7 bases lining up with TRBD2. The CDR3 length is 14 residues. Germline V gives CDR1 SGHVS, CDR2 FNYEAQ. V lost 1 base, J lost 8 bases, and 5 bases stayed unmatched. The CDR3 region has the DNA TGTGCCAGCAGCTTAGGGACTAGTATCGATGAGCAGTTCTTC. Amino acid sequence: CASSLGTSIDEQFF.

The V gene is TRBV9, the J gene TRBJ1-4; no firm D call. The V end was cut by 1 base, the J end by 7 bases, with 14 bases between. CDR1 and CDR2 from the germline V gene are SGDLS and YYNGEE. CDR3 size: 15 residues. DNA of the CDR3: TGTGCCAGCAGCGTATCGGGCCGGGCGGGTGAAAAACTGTTTTTT. This translates into CASSVSGRAGEKLFF.

The J gene is TRBJ1-2, the V gene TRBV18, with D uncertain. V was trimmed by 6 bases and J by 7 bases, leaving 18 bases between them. The CDR3 spans 14 residues. Germline assignment: CDR1 KGHSH and CDR2 LQKENI. The CDR3: CASSPTGVGSGYTF. Here the CDR3 DNA reads TGTGCCAGCTCCCCCACTGGGGTCGGGAGTGGCTACACCTTC.

The chain links TRBV2 to TRBJ2-1; 7 bases match TRBD2. This CDR3 is 15 amino acids long. Germline loops: CDR1 SNHLY, CDR2 FYNNEI. V shed 5 bases and J 0 bases; nucleotides not matched to a gene: 4. The CDR3: CASSLTSSSYNEQFF. In DNA form, the CDR3 reads TGTGCCAGCAGTTTGACTAGCTCCTCCTACAATGAGCAGTTCTTC.

This chain joins TRBV27 and TRBJ2-7, with 10 bases identical to TRBD1. Germline V CDR1 and CDR2: MNHEY, SMNVEV (reference sequence). The trim removed 6 bases at V and 2 bases at J, leaving 7 bases unmatched. This CDR3 spans 15 amino acids. The CDR3 nucleotides read TGTGCCAGCAGCCATACGGGGACAGGGGCCTACGAGCAGTACTTC. Protein: CASSHTGTGAYEQYF.

The chain is built from TRBV18 and TRBJ2-5, with 10 bases fitting TRBD2. V lost 2 bases, J lost 3 bases, and 3 bases stayed unmatched. Germline assignment: CDR1 KGHSH and CDR2 LQKENI. CDR3 length: 15 residues. The CDR3 DNA reads as TGTGCCAGCTCACCATTAGCGGGGGGAGAAGAGACCCAGTACTTC. Translated, it gives CASSPLAGGEETQYF.

The V gene is TRBV11-2, the J gene TRBJ1-1, with 7 positions matching TRBD1. The V and J ends lost 2 bases and 1 base, in that order; junction bases with no gene match: 4. Germline V gene lookup returns CDR1 SGHAT and CDR2 FQNNGV. This CDR3 contains 15 residues. The CDR3 nucleotides are TGTGCCAGCAGCTTATTGACAGGGTCGAACACTGAAGCTTTCTTT. Amino acids: CASSLLTGSNTEAFF.

The DNA of the CDR3 is TGTGCCAGCAGCCGACGGGAGGGCCGGGACGGGGAGCTGTTTTTT. Translated, it gives CASSRREGRDGELFF. The chain links TRBV3-1 (or the pseudogene TRBV3-2) to TRBJ2-2, with 8 positions matching TRBD2. Germline V gene lookup returns CDR1 LGHDT and CDR2 YNNKEL (reference sequence). The CDR3 length is 15 residues. Trimming took 4 bases from V and 7 from J; bases not matched to a gene: 8.

V is TRBV29-1 and J is TRBJ1-1, with D possibly being TRBD1 (6 bases). The CDR3 has 14 residues. The ends were cut back, 3 bases at V and 8 bases at J, with 19 bases in the middle. Germline lookup yields CDR1 SQVTM and CDR2 ANQGSEA. CDR3: CSVDTLRTETEAFF. CDR3 coding DNA: TGCAGCGTTGACACTTTACGGACAGAAACAGAAGCTTTCTTT.

This chain connects TRBV5-4 to TRBJ2-5; 8 bases are a match to TRBD2. The J segment lost 2 bases and the V segment lost 5 bases, leaving 8 bases of the junction unmatched. The length of the CDR3 is 15 residues. Per germline, CDR1 SGHNT and CDR2 YYREEE (reference sequence). This chain's CDR3 is CASRREGQAQETQYF. CDR3 sequence (DNA): TGTGCCAGCAGACGGGAGGGCCAGGCTCAAGAGACCCAGTACTTC.

The V call is TRBV7-2, the J call TRBJ1-1; TRBD1 is a possible D gene (6 bases). The CDR3 runs to 16 residues. The germline V gene encodes CDR1 SGHTA and CDR2 FQGNSA. Trimming shortened V by 2 bases and J by 0 bases, and 13 bases separated the two germline ends. The CDR3 loop is CASSLSGARVNTEAFF. The CDR3 bases are TGTGCCAGCAGCTTATCAGGGGCTAGGGTGAACACTGAAGCTTTCTTT.

The chain links TRBV6-5 to TRBJ1-4; no clear D. Germline V gives CDR1 MNHEY, CDR2 SVGAGI. Trimming stripped 6 bases from V and 4 bases from J, with 6 bases between. The CDR3 is 12 residues long. For the CDR3, the DNA is TGTGCCAGCAGGGCAGATAATGAAAAACTGTTTTTT. Translating it yields CASRADNEKLFF.

The chain recombines TRBV19 with TRBJ2-7; 7 bases fit TRBD1. This CDR3 has 14 residues. Germline V gives CDR1 LNHDA, CDR2 SQIVND (reference sequence). V gave up 10 bases and J gave up 6 bases; unmatched junction bases: 15. CDR3 amino acids: CATRGWQGYGEQYF. The CDR3 nucleotides read TGTGCCACCAGGGGGTGGCAGGGATATGGCGAGCAGTACTTC.

V is TRBV11-3 and J is TRBJ2-2; 10 bases align to TRBD1. Per the germline V gene, CDR1 is SGHNT and CDR2 is YENEEA. CDR3 size: 18 residues. After removal of 5 bases from V and 5 bases from J, the junction contained 14 bases not matched to a gene. The CDR3 DNA reads as TGTGCCAGCAGCCCGGGACAGGGGCCGACTGTCATGACCGGGGAGCTGTTTTTT. Encoded protein: CASSPGQGPTVMTGELFF. Variable domain in full (rest from reference TRBV11-3 and TRBJ2-2): EAGVVQSPRYKIIEKKQPVAFWCNPISGHNTLYWYLQNLGQGPELLIRYENEEAVDDSQLPKDRFSAERLKGVDSTLKIQPAELGDSAVYLCASSPGQGPTVMTGELFFGEGSRLTVL.

The V gene is TRBV10-3, the J gene TRBJ2-1; 9 bases are shared with TRBD2. Germline CDR1 is ENHRY and CDR2 is SYGVKD. This CDR3 contains 16 residues. J lost 3 bases, V lost 0 bases, and 3 bases had no gene match. As DNA, the CDR3 is TGTGCCATCAGTGAGTCGGCTAGCGGGGTCTACAATGAGCAGTTCTTC. Amino acids: CAISESASGVYNEQFF.

This sequence joins TRBV27 and TRBJ1-2; 9 bases are shared with TRBD1. The V gene's germline CDR1 is MNHEY and CDR2 SMNVEV (reference sequence). This CDR3 has 13 residues. V lost 5 bases, J lost 3 bases, and 1 base stayed unmatched. The CDR3 DNA reads TGTGCCAGCAGTGGGACAGGGTACTATGGCTACACCTTC. This codes for CASSGTGYYGYTF.

V and J are TRBV27 and TRBJ2-7; the D is unclear. Looked up from germline, CDR1 is MNHEY and CDR2 is SMNVEV (reference sequence). The CDR3 extends over 12 amino acids. Deletions cut 6 bases from V and 0 bases from J, with 6 bases between. CDR3 protein: CASSTNSYEQYF. The CDR3 nucleotides are TGTGCCAGCAGCACAAACTCCTACGAGCAGTACTTC.

The chain is built from TRBV9 and TRBJ2-3; 9 bases are a match to TRBD1. Germline V gene sequence: CDR1 SGDLS, CDR2 YYNGEE. With 3 bases clipped from V and 4 bases from J, the junction kept 3 bases outside the gene matches. The CDR3 has 14 residues. The CDR3 here is CASSATGGPDTQYF. The CDR3 DNA reads as TGTGCCAGCAGCGCGACAGGGGGGCCAGATACGCAGTATTTT. The variable domain in full, with the rest retrieved from reference TRBV9 and TRBJ2-3, is DSGVTQTPKHLITATGQRVTLRCSPRSGDLSVYWYQQSLDQGLQFLIQYYNGEERAKGNILERFSAQQFPDLHSELNLSSLELGDSALYFCASSATGGPDTQYFGPGTRLTVL.

The gene calls are TRBV11-3 and TRBJ2-1; 9 nucleotides align to TRBD2. V lost 3 bases and J lost 8; bases outside the gene matches: 11. Per the germline V gene, CDR1 is SGHNT and CDR2 is YENEEA. The length of the CDR3 is 16 residues. CDR3 sequence reads: CASSFTSAGGWHEQFF. DNA of the CDR3: TGTGCCAGCAGCTTCACCTCTGCGGGGGGGTGGCATGAGCAGTTCTTC. Variable domain in full (rest from reference TRBV11-3 and TRBJ2-1): EAGVVQSPRYKIIEKKQPVAFWCNPISGHNTLYWYLQNLGQGPELLIRYENEEAVDDSQLPKDRFSAERLKGVDSTLKIQPAELGDSAVYLCASSFTSAGGWHEQFFGPGTRLTVL.

This clone was picked up a small number of times. CDR3 region: CASSKLPGLATEQYF. CDR3 nucleotides: TGTGCCAGCAGCAAACTTCCGGGACTAGCTACCGAGCAGTACTTC. The chain links TRBV21-1 to TRBJ2-7; the table gives TRBD2 as D, unverified against the DNA. TRBV21-1 is reported as a pseudogene. The CDR3 extends over 15 amino acids.

The rearrangement joins TRBV3-1 (or the pseudogene TRBV3-2) to TRBJ2-7; 7 bases match TRBD2. The CDR3 covers 15 residues. The ends lost 8 bases at V and 3 bases at J; junction bases unmatched: 13. CDR1 is LGHDT and CDR2 is YNNKEL in the germline V gene (reference sequence). The CDR3 nucleotides read TGTGCCAGCTCCAAACGGGGGGAAGAATACTACGAGCAGTACTTC. Translating gives CASSKRGEEYYEQYF.